A selection of T cell receptor beta chains follows, all from one sample in a study of type 1 regulatory T cells. These TCRs' antigens remain unknown. Using its own MiXCR run on the reads, TCRdb lists one record per CDR3 protein. This sample has tens of thousands of distinct CDR3 sequences, with less than 65% found just once. Sequenced material: cultured non-Tr1 T cells, either the whole culture or a sorted T cell fraction (not recorded which). The receptor set was obtained from a human donor in good health. The CDR3 runs from the conserved cysteine through the conserved F or W. Each record gives: V gene, CDR3 protein.

>TRBV5-1
CASSFDLSTDTQYF
>TRBV9
CASSAGLYYEQYF
>TRBV24-1
CATSSPYNEQFF
>TRBV7-8
CASSADSGHEKLFF
>TRBV4-2
CASSQKEAGGTYNEQFF
>TRBV7-2
CASSSTWTSRSYEQYF
>TRBV6-5
CASIPSGGGTQYF
>TRBV7-9
CASRSGGAIYEQYF
>TRBV5-1
CASSSGEGAIRYGQYF
>TRBV27
CASSLHRGTEAFF
>TRBV7-9
CASSLSGTHPGELFF
>TRBV11-2
CASSRTGTGYEQFF
>TRBV20-1
CSASKTGAKNIQYF
>TRBV20-1
CSGQLWDTYEQYF
>TRBV5-1
CASAYRISGRYNEQFF
>TRBV20-1
CSASWGNYGYTF
>TRBV3-1
CASSQAATYGYTF
>TRBV19
CASSLDGTGLGQPQHF
>TRBV27
CASSQEAPTVTDTQYF
>TRBV20-1
CSAHTDRGTEAFF
>TRBV20-1
CSASRNTEAFF